The source of this T cell receptor (beta chain) is a study of early T cells in non-severe SARS-CoV-2 infection (dated by TCRdb to the early 2020s). At the level of the whole study: Bulk RNA from unsorted whole blood was used for TCR sequencing, so alpha and beta chains could not be paired.

The research as a whole found: Matching against VDJdb was skewed toward anti-spike CD8 responses, likely underestimated virus-specific expansions, and missed private and CD4 specificities.

Library preparation employed 5' RACE. Sequencer: NextSeq 500. To correct for sequencing error and PCR bias, the TCR library protocol tagged individual cDNA molecules with unique molecular identifiers. Sequencing covered both TCR alpha and beta chains, and within each sample the abundances of alpha and beta sequences were tightly co-correlated. The authors processed their data as follows. Decombinator V4 was used to annotate TCR sequences for V gene, J gene and CDR3. Expanded TCRs were defined as changing significantly between any two time points under a Poisson model with p below 0.0001. TCR abundances were normalised to the total number of TCRs sequenced per sample and were expressed as counts per million. TRAV1-2 paired with TRAJ12, TRAJ20 or TRAJ33 defined MAIT TCRs, while TRAV10 paired with TRAJ18 defined iNKT TCRs. VDJdb, accessed 1 November 2021, was searched for CMV, EBV and SARS-CoV-2 annotated TCRs, excluding TCRs annotated for multiple antigens. TCRdb handled the public reads itself, with Q25 trimming in fastp and clone calling in MiXCR, and kept productive beta chains. When rows share a CDR3 protein, they turn into one entry using the most common DNA and genes. The authors' filters were not applied to this entry. Across this sample there are roughly 52,000 distinct CDR3 sequences, with 8% seen only once. Roughly 8.8% of the sample is in the top ten clones.

A few counts support this clonotype. It has no known antigen specificity. Base qualities were left out, and no much larger clone turns up one base away. Via the germline V gene, CDR1 is SGHAT and CDR2 FQNNGV. Including the terminal cysteine and phenylalanine, the CDR3 comprises 16 residues. Only the CDR3 portion is preserved as DNA: 48 bases, with reading frame beginning at the first base. Trimming takes 1 base off V and 0 bases off J; junction bases not matched to a gene: 2. The study was a case-control design nested within a healthcare worker cohort in London, UK, with weekly nasopharyngeal swab PCR tests and blood sampling. Between 23 and 31 March 2020, the week of the UK lockdown, healthcare workers were enrolled and then followed up weekly for as long as 16 weeks.

The source is an adult who was a healthcare worker with PCR-confirmed SARS-CoV-2 infection or an uninfected control (not recorded which). Sequenced: whole blood. The rearranged segments are TRBV11-2 and TRBJ2-2, with 7 bases in between that match TRBD1. Here is the DNA: TGTGCCAGCAGCTTAGTCCAGGGGGCGAACACCGGGGAGCTGTTTTTT. Its amino acids are CASSLVQGANTGELFF.